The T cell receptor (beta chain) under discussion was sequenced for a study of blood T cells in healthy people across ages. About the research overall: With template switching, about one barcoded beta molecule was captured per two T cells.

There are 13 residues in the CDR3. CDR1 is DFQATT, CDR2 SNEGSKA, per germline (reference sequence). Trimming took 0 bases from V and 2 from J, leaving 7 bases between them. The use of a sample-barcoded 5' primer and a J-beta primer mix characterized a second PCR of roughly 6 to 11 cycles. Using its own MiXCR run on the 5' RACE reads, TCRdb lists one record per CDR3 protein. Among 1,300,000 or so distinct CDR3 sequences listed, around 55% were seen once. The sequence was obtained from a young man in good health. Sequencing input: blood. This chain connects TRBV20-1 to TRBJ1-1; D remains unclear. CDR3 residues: CSARDSINTEAFF. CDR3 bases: TGCAGTGCTAGAGATTCTATTAACACTGAAGCTTTCTTT.